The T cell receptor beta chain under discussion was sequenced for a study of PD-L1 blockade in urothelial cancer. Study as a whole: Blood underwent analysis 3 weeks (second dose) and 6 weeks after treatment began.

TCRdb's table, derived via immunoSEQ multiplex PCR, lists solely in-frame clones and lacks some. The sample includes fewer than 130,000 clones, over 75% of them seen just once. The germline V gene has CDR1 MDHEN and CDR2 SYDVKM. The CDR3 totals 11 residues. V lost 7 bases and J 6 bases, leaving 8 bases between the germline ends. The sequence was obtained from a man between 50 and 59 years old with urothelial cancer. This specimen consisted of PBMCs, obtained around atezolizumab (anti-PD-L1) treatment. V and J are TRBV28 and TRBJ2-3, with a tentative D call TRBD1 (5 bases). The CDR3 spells CASTYRDTQYF. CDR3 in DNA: TGTGCCAGCACCTACAGGGATACGCAGTATTTT.